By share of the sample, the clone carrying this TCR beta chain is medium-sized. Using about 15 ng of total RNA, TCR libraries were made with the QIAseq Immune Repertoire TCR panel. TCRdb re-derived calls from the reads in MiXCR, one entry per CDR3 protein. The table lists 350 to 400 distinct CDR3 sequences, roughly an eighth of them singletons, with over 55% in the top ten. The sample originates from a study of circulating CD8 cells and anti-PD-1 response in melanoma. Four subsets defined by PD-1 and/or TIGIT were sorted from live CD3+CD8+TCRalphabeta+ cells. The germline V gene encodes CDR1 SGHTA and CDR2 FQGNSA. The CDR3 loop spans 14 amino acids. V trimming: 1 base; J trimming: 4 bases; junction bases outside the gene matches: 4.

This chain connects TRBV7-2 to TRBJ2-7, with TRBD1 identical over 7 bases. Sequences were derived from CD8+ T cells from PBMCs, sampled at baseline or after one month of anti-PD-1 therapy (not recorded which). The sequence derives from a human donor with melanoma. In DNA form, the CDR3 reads TGTGCCAGCAGCTTAGGGGCAGGGGGATACGAGCAGTACTTC. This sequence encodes CASSLGAGGYEQYF.